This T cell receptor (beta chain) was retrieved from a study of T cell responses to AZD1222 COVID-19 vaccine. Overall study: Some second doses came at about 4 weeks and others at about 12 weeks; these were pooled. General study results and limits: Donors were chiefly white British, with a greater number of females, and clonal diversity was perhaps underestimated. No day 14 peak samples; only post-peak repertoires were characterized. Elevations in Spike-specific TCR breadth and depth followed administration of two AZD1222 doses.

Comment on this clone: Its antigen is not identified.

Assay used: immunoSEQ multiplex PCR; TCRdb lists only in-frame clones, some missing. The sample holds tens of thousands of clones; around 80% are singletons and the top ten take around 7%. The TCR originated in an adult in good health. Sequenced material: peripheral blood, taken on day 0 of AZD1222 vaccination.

This CDR3 is CASSPTKQGVSGYTF. The DNA of the CDR3 is TGTGCCAGCAGCCCGACCAAACAGGGAGTCTCTGGCTACACCTTC. The chain couples TRBV3-1 (or the pseudogene TRBV3-2) to TRBJ1-2; D possibly corresponds to TRBD1 (6 bases). CDR3 length: 15 amino acids. Germline CDR1 and CDR2: LGHDT and YNNKEL (reference sequence). V was cut by 4 bases and J by 7 bases, with 19 bases left in between.